The rows below give T cell receptor beta chains drawn from one sample of a study of spatial heterogeneity in lung cancer. TCRdb recomputed calls from the 5' RACE reads with MiXCR, one row per CDR3 protein. The table has 20,000 to 25,000 distinct CDR3 sequences, roughly 6.7% seen once. The source was lung tumor tissue, collected at surgery. These receptors originate from a male donor with early-stage non-small cell lung cancer. CDR3s include the opening cysteine and the closing phenylalanine or tryptophan. D genes are given only for firm matches. The size entry is marked missing in some rows and otherwise reads once, few, many or a size class.

d_gene,j_gene,abundance,v_gene,CDR3aa
TRBD2,TRBJ2-1,few,TRBV7-9,CASSLARTSGGTEQFF
-,TRBJ2-2,many,TRBV6-5,CASSEGNTGELFF
-,-,-,TRBV15,CATSRVTNQPQYF
-,TRBJ1-2,-,TRBV28,CASSSDTSDYTF
-,TRBJ2-2,many,TRBV7-3,CASSLRTGANTGELFF
-,TRBJ1-6,many,TRBV15,CATSSGGTSPLHF
-,TRBJ2-7,many,TRBV29-1,CSVGLQVDYEQYF
-,TRBJ1-5,-,TRBV6-6,CASSYNTPRPQHF
-,TRBJ1-1,many,TRBV7-9,CASSLGMGPGGTEAFF
TRBD2,TRBJ2-7,-,TRBV3-1,CASSRIPGTTAYRAEQYF
-,TRBJ1-1,medium-sized,TRBV6-6,CASSSPPGARTEAFF
-,TRBJ2-7,few,TRBV12-3/TRBV12-4,CASQFRRASYEQYF
-,TRBJ2-7,-,TRBV10-3,CAISEPKGGGEQYF
TRBD2,TRBJ2-7,many,TRBV2,CASSEALAGVTYEQYF
-,TRBJ1-3,many,TRBV5-6,CASSLARGNTIYF
TRBD2,TRBJ2-1,many,TRBV20-1,CSAKQRGGPYNEQFF
-,TRBJ1-2,many,TRBV20-1,CSGSRDLYGYTF
-,TRBJ1-4,many,TRBV7-9,CASSPRHLTDFEKLFF
TRBD2,TRBJ2-1,many,TRBV6-2/TRBV6-3,CASSYGRLAGVGEQFF
TRBD2,TRBJ2-3,many,TRBV15,CATSRELAGGTTETQYF
-,TRBJ2-1,many,TRBV6-2/TRBV6-3,CASLGLLTYEQFF
TRBD2,TRBJ2-3,many,TRBV9,CASSVGAGGPSTDTQYF
-,TRBJ2-2,-,TRBV7-3,CASSLTGIGNTGELFF
-,TRBJ2-7,few,TRBV7-9,CASSRGEGQVYEQYF
-,TRBJ2-3,many,TRBV27,CASGWGGRFTDTQYF
-,TRBJ2-1,-,TRBV6-2/TRBV6-3,CASSRKGEQFF
TRBD1,TRBJ2-6,many,TRBV7-2,CASSPGGSGANVLTF
TRBD2,TRBJ2-2,many,TRBV27,CASSSGLQGTGELFF
-,TRBJ2-5,few,TRBV5-1,CASSSVPRAEGETQYF
-,TRBJ1-1,-,TRBV11-1,CASSSSGGLTEAFF
-,TRBJ2-7,few,TRBV27,CASSRTPSTGTVAYEQYF
TRBD2,TRBJ2-7,many,TRBV5-1,CASSSHRGGAGEQYF
-,TRBJ2-1,few,TRBV7-8,CASSFLSIVNEQFF
TRBD2,TRBJ2-7,medium-sized,TRBV28,CASSPRTSGSSYEQYF
-,TRBJ2-7,many,TRBV9,CASSPAFGTQYEQYF
-,TRBJ1-1,many,TRBV28,CASSFPREDTEAFF
-,TRBJ1-5,-,TRBV28,CASSTQGPNQPQHF
-,TRBJ2-6,many,TRBV27,CASSPWEPGANVLTF
-,TRBJ2-7,medium-sized,TRBV20-1,CSARDRRPFYEQYF
TRBD2,TRBJ2-7,many,TRBV5-6,CASSLTSGSSYEQYF
-,TRBJ1-1,many,TRBV11-2,CASSRTEYEAFF
TRBD1,TRBJ1-2,many,TRBV27,CASSLSGTGYDGYTF
TRBD2,TRBJ2-5,many,TRBV20-1,CSAGGLEGRETQYF
-,TRBJ2-5,medium-sized,TRBV6-5,CASSEYGAQYF
-,TRBJ2-7,-,TRBV20-1,CSAREPVIGEQYF